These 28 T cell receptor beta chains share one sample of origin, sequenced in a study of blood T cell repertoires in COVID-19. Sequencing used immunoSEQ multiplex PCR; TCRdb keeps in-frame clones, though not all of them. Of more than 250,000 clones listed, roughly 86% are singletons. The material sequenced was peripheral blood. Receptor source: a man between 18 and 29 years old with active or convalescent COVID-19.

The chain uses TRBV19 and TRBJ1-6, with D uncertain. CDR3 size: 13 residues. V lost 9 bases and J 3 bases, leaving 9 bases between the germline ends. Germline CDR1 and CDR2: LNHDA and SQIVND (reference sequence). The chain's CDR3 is CASREVYNSPLHF. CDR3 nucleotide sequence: TGTGCCAGCCGTGAGGTCTATAATTCACCCCTCCACTTT.

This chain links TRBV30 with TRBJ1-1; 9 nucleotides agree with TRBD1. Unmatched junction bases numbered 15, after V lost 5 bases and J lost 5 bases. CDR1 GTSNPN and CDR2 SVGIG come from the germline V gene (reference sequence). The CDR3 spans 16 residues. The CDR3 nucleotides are TGTGCCTGGGACACCGGGACAGGGTCACTGGGGACTGAAGCTTTCTTT. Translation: CAWDTGTGSLGTEAFF.

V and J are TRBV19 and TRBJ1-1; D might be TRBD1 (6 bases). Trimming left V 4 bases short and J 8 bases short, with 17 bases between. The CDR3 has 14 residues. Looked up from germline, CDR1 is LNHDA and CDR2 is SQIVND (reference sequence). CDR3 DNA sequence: TGTGCCAGTAGTACGACAGGTTGGGGCGTGGAAGCTTTCTTT. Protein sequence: CASSTTGWGVEAFF.

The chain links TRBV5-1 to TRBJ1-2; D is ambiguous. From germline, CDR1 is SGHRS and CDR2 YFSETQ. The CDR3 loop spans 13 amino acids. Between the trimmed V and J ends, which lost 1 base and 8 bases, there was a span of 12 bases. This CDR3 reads CASSLSGIPGYTF. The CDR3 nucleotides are TGCGCCAGCAGCTTGTCGGGGATTCCAGGCTACACCTTC.

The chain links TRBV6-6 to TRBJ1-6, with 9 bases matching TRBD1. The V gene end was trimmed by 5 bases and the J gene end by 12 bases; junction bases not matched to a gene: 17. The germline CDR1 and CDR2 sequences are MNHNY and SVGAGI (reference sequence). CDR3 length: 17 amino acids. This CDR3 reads CASSPGGAGTGRGPLHF. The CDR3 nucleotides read TGTGCCAGCAGTCCTGGTGGAGCCGGGACAGGGAGAGGACCCCTCCACTTT.

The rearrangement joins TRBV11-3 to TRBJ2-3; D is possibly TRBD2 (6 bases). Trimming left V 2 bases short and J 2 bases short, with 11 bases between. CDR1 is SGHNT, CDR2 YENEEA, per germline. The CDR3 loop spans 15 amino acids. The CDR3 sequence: CASSLFGGNTDTQYF. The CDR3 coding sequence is TGTGCCAGCAGCTTATTCGGGGGAAACACAGATACGCAGTATTTT.

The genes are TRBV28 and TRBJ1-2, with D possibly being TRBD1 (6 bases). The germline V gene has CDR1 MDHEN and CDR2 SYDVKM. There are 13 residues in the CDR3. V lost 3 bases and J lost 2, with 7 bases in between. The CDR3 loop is CASSFTGNYGYTF. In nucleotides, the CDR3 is TGTGCCAGCAGTTTTACAGGGAACTATGGCTACACCTTC.

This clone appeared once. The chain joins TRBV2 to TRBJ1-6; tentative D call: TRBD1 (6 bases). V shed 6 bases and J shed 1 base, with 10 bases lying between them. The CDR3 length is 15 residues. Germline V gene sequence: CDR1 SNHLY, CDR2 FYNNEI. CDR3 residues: CASRSDRSYNSPLHF. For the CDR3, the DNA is TGTGCCAGCAGATCGGACAGATCCTATAATTCACCCCTCCACTTT.

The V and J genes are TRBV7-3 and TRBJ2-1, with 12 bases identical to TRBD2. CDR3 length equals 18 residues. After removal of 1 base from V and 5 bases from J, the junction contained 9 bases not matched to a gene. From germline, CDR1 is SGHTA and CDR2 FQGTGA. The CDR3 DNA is TGTGCCAGCAGCTTAATAGGGAGACTAGCGGGAGTAGACAATGAGCAGTTCTTC. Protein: CASSLIGRLAGVDNEQFF.

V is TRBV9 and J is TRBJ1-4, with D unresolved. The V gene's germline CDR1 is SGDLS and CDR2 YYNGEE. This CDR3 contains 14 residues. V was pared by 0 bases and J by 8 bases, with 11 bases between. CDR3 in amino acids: CASSVVPGSEKLFF. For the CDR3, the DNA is TGTGCCAGCAGCGTAGTGCCGGGTAGCGAAAAACTGTTTTTT.

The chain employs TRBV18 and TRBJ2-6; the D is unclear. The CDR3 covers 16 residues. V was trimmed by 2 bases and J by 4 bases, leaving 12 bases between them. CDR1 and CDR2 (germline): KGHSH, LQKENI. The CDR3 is CASSPIVNPGANVLTF. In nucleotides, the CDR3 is TGTGCCAGCTCACCAATAGTCAATCCGGGGGCCAACGTCCTGACTTTC. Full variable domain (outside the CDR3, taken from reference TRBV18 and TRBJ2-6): NAGVMQNPRHLVRRRGQEARLRCSPMKGHSHVYWYRQLPEEGLKFMVYLQKENIIDESGMPKERFSAEFPKEGPSILRIQQVVRGDSAAYFCASSPIVNPGANVLTFGAGSRLTVL.

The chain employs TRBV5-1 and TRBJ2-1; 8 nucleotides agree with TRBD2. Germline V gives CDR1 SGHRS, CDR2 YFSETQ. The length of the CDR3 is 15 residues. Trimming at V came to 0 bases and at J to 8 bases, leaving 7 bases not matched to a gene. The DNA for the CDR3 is TGCGCCAGCAGCTTGGCGCTAGCGGGCCTGTATGAGCAGTTCTTC. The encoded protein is CASSLALAGLYEQFF.

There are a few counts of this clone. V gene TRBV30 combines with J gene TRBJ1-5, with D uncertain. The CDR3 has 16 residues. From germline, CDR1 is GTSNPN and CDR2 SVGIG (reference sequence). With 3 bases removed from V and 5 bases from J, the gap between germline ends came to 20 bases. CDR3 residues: CAWSLPQPGTYQPQHF. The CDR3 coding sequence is TGTGCCTGGAGCCTACCCCAACCAGGTACATATCAGCCCCAGCATTTT.

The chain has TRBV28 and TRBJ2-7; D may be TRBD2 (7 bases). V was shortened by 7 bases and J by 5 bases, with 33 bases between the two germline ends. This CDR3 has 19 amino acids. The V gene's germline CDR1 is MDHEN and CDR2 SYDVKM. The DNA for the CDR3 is TGTGCCAGCACCCGGGCCCGGGGGGCTAGCAAAGACCCTAGGAACGAGCAGTACTTC. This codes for CASTRARGASKDPRNEQYF.

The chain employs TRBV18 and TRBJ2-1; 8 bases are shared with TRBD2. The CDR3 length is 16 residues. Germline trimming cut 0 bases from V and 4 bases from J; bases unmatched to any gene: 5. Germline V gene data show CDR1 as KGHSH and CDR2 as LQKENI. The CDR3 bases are TGTGCCAGCTCACCACCCCGAGCGGGAGAATACAATGAGCAGTTCTTC. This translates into CASSPPRAGEYNEQFF.

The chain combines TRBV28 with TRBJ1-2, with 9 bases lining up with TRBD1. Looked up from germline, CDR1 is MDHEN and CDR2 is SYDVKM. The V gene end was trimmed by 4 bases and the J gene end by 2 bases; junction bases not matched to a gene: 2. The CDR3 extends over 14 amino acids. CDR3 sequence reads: CASSSDRGNYGYTF. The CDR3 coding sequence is TGTGCCAGCAGTTCGGACAGGGGAAACTATGGCTACACCTTC.

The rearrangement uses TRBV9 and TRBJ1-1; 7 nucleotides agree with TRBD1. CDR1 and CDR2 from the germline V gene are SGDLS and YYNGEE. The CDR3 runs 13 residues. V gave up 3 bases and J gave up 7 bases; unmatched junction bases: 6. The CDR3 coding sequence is TGTGCCAGCAGCGGAACAGGGGCAGGTGAAGCTTTCTTT. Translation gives CASSGTGAGEAFF.

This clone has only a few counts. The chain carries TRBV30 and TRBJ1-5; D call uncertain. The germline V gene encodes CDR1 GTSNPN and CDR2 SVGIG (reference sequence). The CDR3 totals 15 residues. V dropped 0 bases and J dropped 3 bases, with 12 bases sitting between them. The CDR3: CAWSVTGGLNQPQHF. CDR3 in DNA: TGTGCCTGGAGTGTAACTGGAGGACTCAATCAGCCCCAGCATTTT.

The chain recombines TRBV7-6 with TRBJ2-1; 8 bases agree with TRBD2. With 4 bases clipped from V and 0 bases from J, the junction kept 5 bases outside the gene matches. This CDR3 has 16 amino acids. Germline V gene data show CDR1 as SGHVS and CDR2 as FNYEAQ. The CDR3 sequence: CASSYARGGSYNEQFF. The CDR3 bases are TGTGCCAGCAGCTACGCCCGGGGGGGCTCCTACAATGAGCAGTTCTTC.

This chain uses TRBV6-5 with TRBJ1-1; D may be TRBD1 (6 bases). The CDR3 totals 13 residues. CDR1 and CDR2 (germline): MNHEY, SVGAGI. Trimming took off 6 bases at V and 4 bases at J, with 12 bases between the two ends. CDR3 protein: CASSIGGGTEAFF. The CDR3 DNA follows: TGTGCCAGCAGCATAGGGGGGGGCACTGAAGCTTTCTTT.

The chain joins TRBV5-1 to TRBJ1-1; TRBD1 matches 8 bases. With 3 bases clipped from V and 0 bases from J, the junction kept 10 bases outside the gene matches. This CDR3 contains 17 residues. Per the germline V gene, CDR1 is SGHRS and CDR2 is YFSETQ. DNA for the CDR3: TGCGCCAGCAGCTCCTGGACAGGGTCAAATGTGAACACTGAAGCTTTCTTT. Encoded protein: CASSSWTGSNVNTEAFF.

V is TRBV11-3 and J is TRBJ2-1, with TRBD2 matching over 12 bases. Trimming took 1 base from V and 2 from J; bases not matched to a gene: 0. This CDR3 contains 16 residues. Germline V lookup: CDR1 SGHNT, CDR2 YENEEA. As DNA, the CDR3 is TGTGCCAGCAGCTTAGGGACTAGCGGGGCCTACAATGAGCAGTTCTTC. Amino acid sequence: CASSLGTSGAYNEQFF.

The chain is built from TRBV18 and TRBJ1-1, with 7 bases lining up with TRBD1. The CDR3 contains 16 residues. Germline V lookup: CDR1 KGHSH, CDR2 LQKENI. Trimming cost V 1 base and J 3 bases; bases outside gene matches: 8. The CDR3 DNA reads TGTGCCAGCTCACCACGTCGACAGGGACTGGACACTGAAGCTTTCTTT. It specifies CASSPRRQGLDTEAFF.

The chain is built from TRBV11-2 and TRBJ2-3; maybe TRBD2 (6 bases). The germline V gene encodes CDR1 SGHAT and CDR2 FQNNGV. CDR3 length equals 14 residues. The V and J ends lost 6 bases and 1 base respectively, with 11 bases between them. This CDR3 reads CASSSSGGTDTQYF. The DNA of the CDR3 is TGTGCCAGCAGTTCCTCGGGGGGCACAGATACGCAGTATTTT. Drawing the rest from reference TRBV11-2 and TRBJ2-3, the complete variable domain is EAGVAQSPRYKIIEKRQSVAFWCNPISGHATLYWYQQILGQGPKLLIQFQNNGVVDDSQLPKDRFSAERLKGVDSTLKIQPAKLEDSAVYLCASSSSGGTDTQYFGPGTRLTVL.

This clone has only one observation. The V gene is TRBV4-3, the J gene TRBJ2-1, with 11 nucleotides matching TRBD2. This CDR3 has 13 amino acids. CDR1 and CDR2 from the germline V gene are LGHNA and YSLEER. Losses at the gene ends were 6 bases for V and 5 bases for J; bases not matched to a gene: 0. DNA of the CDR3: TGCGCCAGCAGACTAGCGGGAGACAATGAGCAGTTCTTC. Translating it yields CASRLAGDNEQFF.

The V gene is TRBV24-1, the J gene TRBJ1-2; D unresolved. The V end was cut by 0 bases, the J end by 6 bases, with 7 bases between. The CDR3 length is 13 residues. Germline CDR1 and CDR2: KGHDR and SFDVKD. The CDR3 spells CATSDLYTDGYTF. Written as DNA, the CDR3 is TGTGCCACCAGTGATTTGTACACCGATGGCTACACCTTC.

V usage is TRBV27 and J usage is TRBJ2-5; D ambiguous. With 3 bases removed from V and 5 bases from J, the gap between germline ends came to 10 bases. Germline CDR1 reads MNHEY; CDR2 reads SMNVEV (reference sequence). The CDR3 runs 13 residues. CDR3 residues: CASSFRVWETQYF. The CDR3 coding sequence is TGTGCCAGCAGTTTTAGAGTTTGGGAGACCCAGTACTTC.

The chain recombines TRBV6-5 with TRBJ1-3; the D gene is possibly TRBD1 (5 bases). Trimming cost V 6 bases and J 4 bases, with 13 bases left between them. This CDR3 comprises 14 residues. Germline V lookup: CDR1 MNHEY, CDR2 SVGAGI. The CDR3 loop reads CASRAVGGGNTIYF. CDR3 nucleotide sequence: TGTGCCAGCAGGGCCGTGGGGGGGGGAAACACCATATATTTT.